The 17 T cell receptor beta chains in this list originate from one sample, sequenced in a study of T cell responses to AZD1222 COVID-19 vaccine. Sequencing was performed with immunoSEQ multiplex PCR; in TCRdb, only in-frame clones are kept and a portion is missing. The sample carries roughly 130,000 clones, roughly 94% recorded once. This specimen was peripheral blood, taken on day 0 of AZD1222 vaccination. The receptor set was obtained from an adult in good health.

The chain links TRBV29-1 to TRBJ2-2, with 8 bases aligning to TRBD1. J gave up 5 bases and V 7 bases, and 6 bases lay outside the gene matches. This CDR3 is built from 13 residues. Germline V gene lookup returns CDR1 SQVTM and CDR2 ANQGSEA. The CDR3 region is CSARTGTTGELFF. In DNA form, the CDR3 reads TGCAGCGCCAGGACAGGGACAACCGGGGAGCTGTTTTTT.

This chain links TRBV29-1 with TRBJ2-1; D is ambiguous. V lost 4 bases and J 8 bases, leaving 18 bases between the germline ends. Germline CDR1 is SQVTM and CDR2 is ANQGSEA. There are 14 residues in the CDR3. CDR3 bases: TGCAGCGTTGTCTCTCGCTTCCTTACCGATGAGCAGTTCTTC. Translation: CSVVSRFLTDEQFF.

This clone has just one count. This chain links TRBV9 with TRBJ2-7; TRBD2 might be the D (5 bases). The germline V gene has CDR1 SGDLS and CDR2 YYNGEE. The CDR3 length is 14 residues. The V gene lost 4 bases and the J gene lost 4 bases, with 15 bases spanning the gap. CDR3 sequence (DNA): TGTGCCAGCAGCTCCCGACCCTCGGGGTACGAGCAGTACTTC. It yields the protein CASSSRPSGYEQYF. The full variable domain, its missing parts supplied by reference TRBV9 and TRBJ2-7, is DSGVTQTPKHLITATGQRVTLRCSPRSGDLSVYWYQQSLDQGLQFLIQYYNGEERAKGNILERFSAQQFPDLHSELNLSSLELGDSALYFCASSSRPSGYEQYFGPGTRLTVT.

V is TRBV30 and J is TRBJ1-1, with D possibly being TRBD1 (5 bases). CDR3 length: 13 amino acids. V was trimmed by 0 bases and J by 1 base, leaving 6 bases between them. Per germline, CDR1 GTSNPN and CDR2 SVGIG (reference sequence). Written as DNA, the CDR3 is TGTGCCTGGAGTGTACAGGCGAACACTGAAGCTTTCTTT. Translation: CAWSVQANTEAFF.

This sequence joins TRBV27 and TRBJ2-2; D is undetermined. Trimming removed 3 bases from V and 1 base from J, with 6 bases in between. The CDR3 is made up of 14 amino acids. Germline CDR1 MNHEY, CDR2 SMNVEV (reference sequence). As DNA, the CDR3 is TGTGCCAGCAGTTTTAGTCAGAACACCGGGGAGCTGTTTTTT. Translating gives CASSFSQNTGELFF.

In nucleotides, the CDR3 is TGTGCCAGCAGTTCCTCCTGGGATGACTATGGCTACACCTTC. It codes for CASSSSWDDYGYTF. The J gene is TRBJ1-2, the V gene TRBV13; D is ambiguous. Germline V gene sequence: CDR1 PRHDT, CDR2 FYEKMQ (reference sequence). Trimming took off 6 bases at V and 3 bases at J, with 14 bases between the two ends. This CDR3 has 14 amino acids.

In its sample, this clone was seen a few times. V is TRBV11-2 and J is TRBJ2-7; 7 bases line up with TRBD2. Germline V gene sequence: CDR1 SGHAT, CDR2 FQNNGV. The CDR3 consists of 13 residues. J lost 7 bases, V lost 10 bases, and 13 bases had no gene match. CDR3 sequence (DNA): TGTGCCACCCTTGGGCGGGAGTTTAGGGAGCAGTACTTC. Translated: CATLGREFREQYF.

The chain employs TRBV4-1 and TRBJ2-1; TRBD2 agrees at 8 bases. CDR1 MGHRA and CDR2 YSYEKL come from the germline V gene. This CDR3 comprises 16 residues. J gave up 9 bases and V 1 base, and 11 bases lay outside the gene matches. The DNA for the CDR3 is TGCGCCAGCAGCCAAGCCCCAGCGGGAGTAGAGAGTGAGCAGTTCTTC. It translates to CASSQAPAGVESEQFF.

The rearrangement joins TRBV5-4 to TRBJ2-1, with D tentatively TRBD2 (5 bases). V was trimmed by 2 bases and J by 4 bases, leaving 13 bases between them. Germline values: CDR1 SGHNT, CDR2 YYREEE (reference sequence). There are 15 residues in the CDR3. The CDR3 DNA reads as TGTGCCAGCAGCTTCGAGGGCGGGTCTTACAATGAGCAGTTCTTC. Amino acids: CASSFEGGSYNEQFF.

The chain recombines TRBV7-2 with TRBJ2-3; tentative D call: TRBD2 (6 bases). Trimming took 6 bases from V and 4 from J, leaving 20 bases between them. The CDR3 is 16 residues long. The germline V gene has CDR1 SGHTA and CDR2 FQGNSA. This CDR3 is CASRLAGYPQADTQYF. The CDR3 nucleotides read TGTGCCAGCAGACTAGCCGGCTACCCGCAGGCAGATACGCAGTATTTT.

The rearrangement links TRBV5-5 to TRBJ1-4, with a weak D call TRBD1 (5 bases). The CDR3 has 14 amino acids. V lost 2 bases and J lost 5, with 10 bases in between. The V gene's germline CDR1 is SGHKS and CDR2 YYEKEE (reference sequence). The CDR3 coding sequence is TGTGCCAGCAGCTTCCGGGGCCTAAATGAAAAACTGTTTTTT. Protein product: CASSFRGLNEKLFF.

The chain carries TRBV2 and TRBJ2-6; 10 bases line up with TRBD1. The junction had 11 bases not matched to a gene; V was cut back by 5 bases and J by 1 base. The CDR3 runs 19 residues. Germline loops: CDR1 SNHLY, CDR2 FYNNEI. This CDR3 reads CASSKTGGGQSSGANVLTF. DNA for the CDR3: TGTGCCAGCAGTAAGACAGGGGGCGGGCAATCTTCTGGGGCCAACGTCCTGACTTTC.

The CDR3 coding sequence is TGTGCCAGCAGTTACCCGCCCCTTAGCGGGCCCTCCTACGAGCAGTACTTC. The encoded protein is CASSYPPLSGPSYEQYF. The chain couples TRBV6-2 or TRBV6-3 to TRBJ2-7; 7 positions agree with TRBD2. The germline V gene encodes CDR1 MNHEY and CDR2 SVGEGT. V shed 2 bases and J 0 bases; nucleotides not matched to a gene: 10. The CDR3 loop spans 17 amino acids.

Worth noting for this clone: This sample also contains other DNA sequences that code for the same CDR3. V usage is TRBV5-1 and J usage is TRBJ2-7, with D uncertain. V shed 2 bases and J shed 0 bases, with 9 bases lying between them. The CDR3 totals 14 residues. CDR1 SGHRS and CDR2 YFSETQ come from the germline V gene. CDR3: CASSLGLSSYEQYF. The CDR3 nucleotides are TGCGCCAGCAGCTTAGGCTTAAGCTCCTACGAGCAGTACTTC.

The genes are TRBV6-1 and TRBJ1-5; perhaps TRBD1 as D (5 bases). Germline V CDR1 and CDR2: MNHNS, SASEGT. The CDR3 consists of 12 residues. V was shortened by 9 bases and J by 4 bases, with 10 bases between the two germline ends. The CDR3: CASGTANQPQHF. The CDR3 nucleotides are TGTGCCAGTGGGACGGCAAATCAGCCCCAGCATTTT.

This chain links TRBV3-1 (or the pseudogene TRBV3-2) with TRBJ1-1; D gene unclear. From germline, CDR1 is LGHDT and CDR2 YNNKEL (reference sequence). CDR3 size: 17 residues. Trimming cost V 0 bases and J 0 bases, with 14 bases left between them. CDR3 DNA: TGTGCCAGCAGCCAAGAGGCCGTGTCGGGCATGAACACTGAAGCTTTCTTT. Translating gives CASSQEAVSGMNTEAFF.

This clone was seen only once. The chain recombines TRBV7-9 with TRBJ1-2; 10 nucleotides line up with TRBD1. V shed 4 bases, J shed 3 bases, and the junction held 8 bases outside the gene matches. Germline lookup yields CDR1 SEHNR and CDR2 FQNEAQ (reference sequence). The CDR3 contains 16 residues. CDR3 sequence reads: CASSSGQGGKDYGYTF. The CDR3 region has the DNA TGTGCCAGCAGCTCTGGACAGGGGGGGAAAGACTATGGCTACACCTTC.